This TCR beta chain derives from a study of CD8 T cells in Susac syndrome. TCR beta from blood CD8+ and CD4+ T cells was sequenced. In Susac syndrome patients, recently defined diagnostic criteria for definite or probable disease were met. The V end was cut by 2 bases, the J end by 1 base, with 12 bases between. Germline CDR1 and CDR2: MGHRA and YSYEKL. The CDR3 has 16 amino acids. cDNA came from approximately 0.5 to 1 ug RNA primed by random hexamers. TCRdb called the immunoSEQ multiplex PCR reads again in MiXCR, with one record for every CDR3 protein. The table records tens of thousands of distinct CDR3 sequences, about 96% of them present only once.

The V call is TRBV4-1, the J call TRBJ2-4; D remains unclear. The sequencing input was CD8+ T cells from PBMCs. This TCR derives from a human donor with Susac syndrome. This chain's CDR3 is CASSQTNPSAKNIQYF. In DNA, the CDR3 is TGCGCCAGCAGCCAAACCAACCCATCCGCCAAAAACATTCAGTACTTC.